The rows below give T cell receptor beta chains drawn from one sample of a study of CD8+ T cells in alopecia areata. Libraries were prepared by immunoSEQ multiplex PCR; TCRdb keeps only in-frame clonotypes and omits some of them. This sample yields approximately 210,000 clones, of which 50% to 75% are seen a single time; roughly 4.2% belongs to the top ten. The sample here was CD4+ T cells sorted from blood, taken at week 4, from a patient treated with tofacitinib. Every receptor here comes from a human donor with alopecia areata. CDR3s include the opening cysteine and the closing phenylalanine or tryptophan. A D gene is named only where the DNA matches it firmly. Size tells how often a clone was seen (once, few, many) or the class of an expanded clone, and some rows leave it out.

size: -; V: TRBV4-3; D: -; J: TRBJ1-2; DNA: TGCGCCAGCAGCTATGCCTTTGGACAGTTTATTTATGGCTACACCTTC; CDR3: CASSYAFGQFIYGYTF
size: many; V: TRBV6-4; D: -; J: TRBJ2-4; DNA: TGTGCCAGCGGACCAGGAAACCCCCCGAAAAACATTCAGTACTTC; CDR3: CASGPGNPPKNIQYF
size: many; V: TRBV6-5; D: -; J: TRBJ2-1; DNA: TGTGCCAGCAGGATGCCCTATTCCAACAATGAGCAGTTCTTC; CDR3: CASRMPYSNNEQFF
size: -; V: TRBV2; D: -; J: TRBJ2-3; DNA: TGTGCCAGCAGTGTCCAGGCCGCAGATACGCAGTATTTT; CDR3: CASSVQAADTQYF
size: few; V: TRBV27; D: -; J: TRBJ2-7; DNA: TGTGCCAGCAGTTCAGGGGCCACCTACGAGCAGTACTTC; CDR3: CASSSGATYEQYF
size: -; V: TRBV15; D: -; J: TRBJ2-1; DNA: TGTGCCACCAGCCTAGGGGGGGCTAGCGGCAATGAGCAGTTCTTC; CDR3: CATSLGGASGNEQFF
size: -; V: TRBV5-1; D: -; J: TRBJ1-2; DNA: TGCGCCAGCAGCTTAGGACAGACAGATAACTATGGCTACACCTTC; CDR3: CASSLGQTDNYGYTF
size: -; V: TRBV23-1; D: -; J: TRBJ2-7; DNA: TGCGCCAGCAGTCGGAGCTCCACCTACGAGCAGTACTTC; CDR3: CASSRSSTYEQYF
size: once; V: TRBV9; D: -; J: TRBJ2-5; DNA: TGTGCCAGCAGCGTAGGCCGGACGGAGACCCAGTACTTC; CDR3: CASSVGRTETQYF
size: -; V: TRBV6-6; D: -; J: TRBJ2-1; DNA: TGTGCCAGCAATCGTGGGGGGTTCGATGAGCAGTTCTTC; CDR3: CASNRGGFDEQFF
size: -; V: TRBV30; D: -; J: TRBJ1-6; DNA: TGTGCCTGGAGCAATGGGGGACCCCTCCACTTT; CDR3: CAWSNGGPLHF
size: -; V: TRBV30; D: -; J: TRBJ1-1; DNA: TGTGCCTGGAGTGGGTCTGCGGAGGTCACTGAAGCTTTCTTT; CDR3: CAWSGSAEVTEAFF
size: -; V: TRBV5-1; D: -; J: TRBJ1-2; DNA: TGCGCCAGCAGCTTGGTGGGCTACTATGGCTACACCTTC; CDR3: CASSLVGYYGYTF
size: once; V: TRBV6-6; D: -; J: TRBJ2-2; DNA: TGTGCCAGCAGCCTCGCGAACACCGGGGAGCTGTTTTTT; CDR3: CASSLANTGELFF
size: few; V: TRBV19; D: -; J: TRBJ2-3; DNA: TGTGCCAGTAGTAGAGGGCTCAGCACAGATACGCAGTATTTT; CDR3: CASSRGLSTDTQYF
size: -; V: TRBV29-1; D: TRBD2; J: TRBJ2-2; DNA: TGCAGCGCCCTGAAGGGCGGGGGGAACACCGGGGAGCTGTTTTTT; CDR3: CSALKGGGNTGELFF
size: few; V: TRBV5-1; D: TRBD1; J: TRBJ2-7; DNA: TGCGCCAGCAGCTCGGGACAGGGAGTACGCGAGCAGTACTTC; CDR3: CASSSGQGVREQYF
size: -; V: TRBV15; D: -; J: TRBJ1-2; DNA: TGTGCCACCAGCAGAGATTTAGGGTCGGTCGGGGGCAAAGGCTACACCTTC; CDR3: CATSRDLGSVGGKGYTF
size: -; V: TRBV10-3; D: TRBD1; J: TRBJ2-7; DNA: TGTGCCATCGAGAGCCCCACAGGGGGTCCCCCCTACGAGCAGTACTTC; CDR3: CAIESPTGGPPYEQYF
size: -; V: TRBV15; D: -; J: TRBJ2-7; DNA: TGTGCCACGTCTCGGGACGGCTACTCCTACGAGCAGTACTTC; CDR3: CATSRDGYSYEQYF
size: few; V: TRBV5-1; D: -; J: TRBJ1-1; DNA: TGCGCCAGCAGGGTGGTGGTGGATAAAAGCACTGAAGCTTTCTTT; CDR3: CASRVVVDKSTEAFF
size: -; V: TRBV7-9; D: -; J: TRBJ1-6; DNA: TGTGCCAGCAGTCTGGGGGGCAGCAATTCACCCCTCCACTTT; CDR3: CASSLGGSNSPLHF
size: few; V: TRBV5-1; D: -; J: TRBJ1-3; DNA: TGCGCCAGCAGCATGGACGGGAGCTCTGGAAACACCATATATTTT; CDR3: CASSMDGSSGNTIYF
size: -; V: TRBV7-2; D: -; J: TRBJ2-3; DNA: TGTGCCAGCAGCTTAGGACTCATAAGGACAGATACGCAGTATTTT; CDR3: CASSLGLIRTDTQYF
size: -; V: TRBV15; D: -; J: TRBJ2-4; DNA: TGTGCCACCGCATCTCGGAATTCGGCCAAAAACATTCAGTACTTC; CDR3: CATASRNSAKNIQYF
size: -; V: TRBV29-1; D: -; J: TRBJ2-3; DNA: TGCAGCGTTGAGGAGGTCACAGATACGCAGTATTTT; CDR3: CSVEEVTDTQYF
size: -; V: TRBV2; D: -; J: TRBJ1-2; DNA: TGTGCCAGCAACGAGGCGGGGCTCTATGGCTACACCTTC; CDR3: CASNEAGLYGYTF
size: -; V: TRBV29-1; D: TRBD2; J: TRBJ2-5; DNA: TGCAGCGCCCGGGCTAGCGGCGAGACCCAGTACTTC; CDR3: CSARASGETQYF
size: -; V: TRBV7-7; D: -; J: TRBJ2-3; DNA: TGTGCCAGCAGCTTAATGGGCGAAGTAGATACGCAGTATTTT; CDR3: CASSLMGEVDTQYF
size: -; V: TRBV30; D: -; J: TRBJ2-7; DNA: TGTGCCTGGAGTGACCAAAACTACGAGCAGTACTTC; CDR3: CAWSDQNYEQYF
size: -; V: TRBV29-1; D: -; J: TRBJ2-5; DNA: TGCAGCGTTGAAGTAGGACGAGTAGAGACCCAGTACTTC; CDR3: CSVEVGRVETQYF
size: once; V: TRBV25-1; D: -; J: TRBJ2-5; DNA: TGTGCCAGCAGTGAAAAGCAGACCCAGTACTTC; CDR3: CASSEKQTQYF
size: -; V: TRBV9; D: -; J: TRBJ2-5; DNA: TGTGCCAGCAGCTCTGGGACACGGGGGGAGACCCAGTACTTC; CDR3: CASSSGTRGETQYF
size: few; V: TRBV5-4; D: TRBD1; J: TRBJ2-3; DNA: TGTGCCAGCAGCCACGACAGGGGGGGCGCAGGGACAGATACGCAGTATTTT; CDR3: CASSHDRGGAGTDTQYF
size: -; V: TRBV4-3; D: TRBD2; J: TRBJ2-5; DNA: TGCGCCAGCAGCCAAGATATTAGGACTAGTGATGGAGAGACCCAGTACTTC; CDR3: CASSQDIRTSDGETQYF
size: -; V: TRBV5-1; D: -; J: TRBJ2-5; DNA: TGCGCCAGCATTCTGGGGCCTACCGCTGAGACCCAGTACTTC; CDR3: CASILGPTAETQYF
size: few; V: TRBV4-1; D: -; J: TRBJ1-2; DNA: TGCGCCAGCAGCCAAGGGGGACAAGTCTATGGCTACACCTTC; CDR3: CASSQGGQVYGYTF
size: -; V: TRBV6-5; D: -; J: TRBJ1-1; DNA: TGTGCCAGCAGTTACAGTACGGTTATGAACACTGAAGCTTTCTTT; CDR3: CASSYSTVMNTEAFF
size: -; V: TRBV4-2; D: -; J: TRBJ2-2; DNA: TGTGCCAGCAGCCCGTTAGGGGGGCAACAGGACACCGGGGAGCTGTTTTTT; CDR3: CASSPLGGQQDTGELFF
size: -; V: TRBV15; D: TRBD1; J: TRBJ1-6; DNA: TGTGCCACCAGTTGGGACAGGAAGAATTCACCCCTCCACTTT; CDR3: CATSWDRKNSPLHF
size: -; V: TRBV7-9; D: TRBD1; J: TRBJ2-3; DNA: TGTGCCAGCAGCTTTGTTACAGGGGGAACAGATACGCAGTATTTT; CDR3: CASSFVTGGTDTQYF
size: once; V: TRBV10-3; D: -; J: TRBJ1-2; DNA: TGTGCCATCAGTGAGCTGGGGAACTATGGCTACACCTTC; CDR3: CAISELGNYGYTF
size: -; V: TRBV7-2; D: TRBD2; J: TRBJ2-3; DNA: TGTGCCAGCAGCTTGTGGCTAGCGGGAGATACGCAGTATTTT; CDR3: CASSLWLAGDTQYF
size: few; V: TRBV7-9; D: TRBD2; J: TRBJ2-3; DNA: TGTGCCATTCGGGAGGTTCAAGATACGCAGTATTTT; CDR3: CAIREVQDTQYF
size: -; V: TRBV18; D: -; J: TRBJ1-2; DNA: TGTGCCAGCTCACCATCGGGAGGGCCTGACTATGGCTACACCTTC; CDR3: CASSPSGGPDYGYTF
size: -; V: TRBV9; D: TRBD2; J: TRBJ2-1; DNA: TGTGCCAGCAGCCAAGATTTACTAGCGGAAAACTACAATGAGCAGTTCTTC; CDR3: CASSQDLLAENYNEQFF
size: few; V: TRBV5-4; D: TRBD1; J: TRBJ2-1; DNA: TGTGCCAGCAGCCTTACAGGGGGCAATGAGCAGTTCTTC; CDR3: CASSLTGGNEQFF
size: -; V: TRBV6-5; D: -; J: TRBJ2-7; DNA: TGTGCCAGCAGTTACGCGGGTAGCTCCTACGAGCAGTACTTC; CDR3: CASSYAGSSYEQYF
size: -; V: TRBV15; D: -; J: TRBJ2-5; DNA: TGTGCCACCAGCAGAGATCTGCGGGAGACCCAGTACTTC; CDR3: CATSRDLRETQYF
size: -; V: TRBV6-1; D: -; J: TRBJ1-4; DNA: TGTGCCAGCAGTCGAGGACATGCCGGAAAACTGTTTTTT; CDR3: CASSRGHAGKLFF
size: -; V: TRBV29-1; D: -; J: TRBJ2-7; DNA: TGCAGCGCCGGCGTGACATCTCGGCGTTCCTACGAGCAGTACTTC; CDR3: CSAGVTSRRSYEQYF
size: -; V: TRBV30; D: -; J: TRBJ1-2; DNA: TGTGCCTGGAGAGGGGGAAGCCGCGGTGGCTACACCTTC; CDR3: CAWRGGSRGGYTF
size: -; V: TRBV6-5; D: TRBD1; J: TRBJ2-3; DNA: TGTGCCAGCAGTTGGGGGACAGGGTCAGATACGCAGTATTTT; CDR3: CASSWGTGSDTQYF
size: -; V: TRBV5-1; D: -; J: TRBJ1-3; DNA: TGCGCCAGCAGCGAGGGCTCTGGAAACACCATATATTTT; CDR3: CASSEGSGNTIYF
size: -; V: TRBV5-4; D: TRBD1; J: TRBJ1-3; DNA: TGTGCCAGCAGCTTGGGACAGGGCGCTGGAAACACCATATATTTT; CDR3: CASSLGQGAGNTIYF
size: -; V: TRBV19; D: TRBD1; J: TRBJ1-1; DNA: TGTGCCAGTAGTAGGACAGGGGTGAACACTGAAGCTTTCTTT; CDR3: CASSRTGVNTEAFF
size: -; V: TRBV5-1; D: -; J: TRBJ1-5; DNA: TGCGCCAGCAGCTTAGAGGGAGGACAGCCCCAGCATTTT; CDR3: CASSLEGGQPQHF